The clone carrying this TCR beta chain was seen more than once but under ten times. Its specificity is unknown. This entry belongs to a study of T-cell reconstitution after alpha-beta-depleted transplantation in children. Findings and caveats of the study: Most T-cell counts and diversity one year after the transplant came from T cells that were newly produced. About two months after transplant, alpha-beta T cells reportedly came from several hundred expanded graft clones.

This CDR3 comprises 13 residues. The germline CDR1 and CDR2 sequences are SQVTM and ANQGSEA. J gave up 0 bases and V 6 bases, and 3 bases lay outside the gene matches. Preparing the TCRbeta library involved the use of unique molecular identifiers. TCRdb used MiXCR to reprocess the PCR reads, holding one entry per CDR3 protein. Here the sample spans around 700,000 distinct CDR3 sequences, over 10% being singletons. The V gene is TRBV29-1, the J gene TRBJ2-5; 8 bases align to TRBD1. This TCR came from a girl aged 2-10 years with congenital amegakaryocytic thrombocytopenia, due to receive a stem cell transplant. Specimen: PBMCs, collected before TCRalphabeta/CD19-depleted stem cell transplant. The CDR3 protein is CSVGTGHQETQYF. The CDR3 coding sequence is TGCAGCGTGGGGACAGGCCACCAAGAGACCCAGTACTTC.